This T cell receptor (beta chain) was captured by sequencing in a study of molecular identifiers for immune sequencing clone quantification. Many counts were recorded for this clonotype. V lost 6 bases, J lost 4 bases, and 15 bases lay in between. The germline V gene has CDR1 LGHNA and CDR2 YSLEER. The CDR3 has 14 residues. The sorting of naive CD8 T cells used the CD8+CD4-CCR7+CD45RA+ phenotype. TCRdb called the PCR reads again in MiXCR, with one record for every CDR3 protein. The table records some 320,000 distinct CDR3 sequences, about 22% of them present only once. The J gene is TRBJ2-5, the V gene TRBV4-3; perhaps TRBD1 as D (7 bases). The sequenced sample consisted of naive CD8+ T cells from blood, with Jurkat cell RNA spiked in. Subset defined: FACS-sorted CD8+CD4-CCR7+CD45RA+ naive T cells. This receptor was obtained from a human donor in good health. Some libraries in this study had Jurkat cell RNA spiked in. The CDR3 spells CASSLTRGAETQYF. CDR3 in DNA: TGCGCCAGCAGTCTTACCAGGGGGGCAGAGACCCAGTACTTC.